The 4 T cell receptor gamma chains below come from one sample, sequenced in a study of gamma delta lymphoproliferative disorders and STAT genes. Genomic DNA from isolated PBMCs served as the sequencing template. TCRdb called clones from the multiplex PCR reads again using CATT. Altogether around 2,000 gamma-chain clones are present, roughly 9.8% being singletons, with the ten largest covering 55% to 70%. The sequencing sample was made of blood. The receptors originated from a human donor with gamma-delta T-cell large granular lymphocyte leukemia.

This clone was counted between two and nine times. The chain joins TRGV3 to TRGJ1 or TRGJ2. No J gene was available from TCRdb, and it was assigned here by a germline match of the DNA. The CDR3 is made up of 12 amino acids. Germline V gene data show CDR1 as VTNTFY and CDR2 as YDVSTARD (reference sequence). V was pared by 3 bases and J by 8 bases, with 7 bases of the junction left unmatched. CDR3 in amino acids: CATWDGGDKKLF. The CDR3 DNA sequence: TGTGCCACCTGGGACGGGGGAGATAAGAAACTCTTT.

The CDR3 sequence: CATYVNYYKKLF. CDR3 coding DNA: TGTGCCACCTATGTGAATTATTATAAGAAACTCTTT. V and J are TRGV4 and TRGJ1 or TRGJ2. TCRdb carries no J gene annotation; the J gene was assigned here by matching the DNA with germline. CDR1 and CDR2 (germline): EGSTGY, YDSYTSSV. V lost 8 bases and J lost 0; bases outside the gene matches: 4. The CDR3 length is 12 residues.

This clone ranks as medium-sized. V and J are TRGV11 and TRGJ1 or TRGJ2. No J gene was available from TCRdb, and it was assigned here by a germline match of the DNA. TRGV11 is placed among ORFs of uncertain function. V gave up 4 bases and J gave up 8 bases; unmatched junction bases: 5. The CDR3 totals 12 residues. CDR3 region: CACWISGNKKLF. Written as DNA, the CDR3 is TGTGCCTGCTGGATTAGTGGTAATAAGAAACTCTTT.

This clone is medium-sized. The J gene is TRGJ1 or TRGJ2, the V gene TRGV4. The J gene, left out of TCRdb, was set here by checking the DNA against germline. Trimming removed 6 bases from V and 2 bases from J; junction bases left unmatched: 7. The CDR3 has 13 residues. Germline V gene data show CDR1 as EGSTGY and CDR2 as YDSYTSSV. The CDR3 protein is CATWCSHYYKKLF. The CDR3 DNA reads TGTGCCACCTGGTGTAGCCATTATTATAAGAAACTCTTT.